Below, 14 T cell receptor beta chains from the same sample are listed, as sequenced in a study of T cell repertoires in cytomegalovirus infection (dated by TCRdb to between 2018 and 2021). The sequencer listed for this sample is Illumina HiSeq 1500. TCRdb took the public reads, trimmed them with fastp at Q25, ran MiXCR for clone calling and kept in-frame beta chains. Under each unique CDR3 protein, matching rows form one entry showing the most common genes and DNA. The sample records some 300,000 distinct CDR3 sequences, roughly a tenth of which are singletons. The biggest ten clones account for 2% to 3% of the sample. The sample comprised PBMCs. The receptors were gathered from a human donor in good health (CMV status not recorded). Some clones in this sample may be carry-over from other donors' samples.

The sample holds a few counts of this clonotype. This chain links TRBV29-1 with TRBJ2-1; unclear D gene. Between the trimmed V and J ends, which lost 4 bases and 0 bases, there was a span of 13 bases. The CDR3 spans 15 residues. CDR1 and CDR2 (germline): SQVTM, ANQGSEA. CDR3 sequence (DNA): TGCAGCGTTGGGATAAGCCCTAGCTCCTACAATGAGCAGTTCTTC. Its protein product is CSVGISPSSYNEQFF.

V and J are TRBV18 and TRBJ1-6, with D uncertain. Germline V lookup: CDR1 KGHSH, CDR2 LQKENI. Trimming took off 3 bases at V and 9 bases at J, with 15 bases between the two ends. The CDR3 sequence is 15 residues long. The CDR3 nucleotides read TGTGCCAGCTCACCTATGGAGCCGCGGCGTTCACCCCTCCACTTT. Its translation is CASSPMEPRRSPLHF.

The J gene is TRBJ1-2, the V gene TRBV20-1; D possibly corresponds to TRBD1 (5 bases). The CDR3 totals 15 residues. Germline CDR1 DFQATT, CDR2 SNEGSKA (reference sequence). Trimming took 0 bases from V and 5 from J, leaving 16 bases between them. CDR3 protein: CSARDEGMRDYGYTF. The CDR3 nucleotides are TGCAGTGCTAGAGATGAGGGGATGAGGGATTATGGCTACACCTTC.

This clonotype was counted between two and nine times. This rearrangement joins TRBV4-1 to TRBJ2-3; 8 positions agree with TRBD2. Per germline, CDR1 MGHRA and CDR2 YSYEKL. J was trimmed by 4 bases and V by 0 bases; bases with no gene match: 18. There are 20 residues in the CDR3. CDR3 region: CASSQDLRMAGGQASDTQYF. The CDR3 bases are TGCGCCAGCAGCCAAGATTTGAGGATGGCGGGGGGCCAGGCCTCAGATACGCAGTATTTT.

In this sample, this clonotype turned up a few times. This chain connects TRBV5-1 to TRBJ2-3; D gene unclear. The CDR3 covers 14 residues. Germline CDR1 is SGHRS and CDR2 is YFSETQ. Trimming took off 1 base at V and 2 bases at J, with 8 bases between the two ends. The CDR3 sequence is CASSLFDHTDTQYF. The CDR3 nucleotides are TGCGCCAGCAGCTTGTTTGACCACACAGATACGCAGTATTTT.

This clonotype was seen a handful of times. The genes are TRBV20-1 and TRBJ2-3; D may be TRBD2 (5 bases). V was clipped by 6 bases and J by 2 bases, with 9 bases between them. Germline assignment: CDR1 DFQATT and CDR2 SNEGSKA (reference sequence). CDR3 size: 12 residues. CDR3 nucleotides: TGCAGTGCGGCGGGCGACACAGATACGCAGTATTTT. It specifies CSAAGDTDTQYF.

The J gene is TRBJ2-5, the V gene TRBV18; D remains unclear. V dropped 3 bases and J dropped 0 bases, with 14 bases sitting between them. Germline values: CDR1 KGHSH, CDR2 LQKENI. This CDR3 spans 16 amino acids. CDR3 residues: CASSPDVIGNQETQYF. CDR3 nucleotide sequence: TGTGCCAGCTCACCCGACGTGATAGGGAACCAAGAGACCCAGTACTTC. The complete variable domain, with remaining parts taken from reference TRBV18 and TRBJ2-5, reads NAGVMQNPRHLVRRRGQEARLRCSPMKGHSHVYWYRQLPEEGLKFMVYLQKENIIDESGMPKERFSAEFPKEGPSILRIQQVVRGDSAAYFCASSPDVIGNQETQYFGPGTRLLVL.

This clonotype has ten or more counts. The genes are TRBV20-1 and TRBJ2-1, with D perhaps matching TRBD1 (5 bases). Germline assignment: CDR1 DFQATT and CDR2 SNEGSKA (reference sequence). With 3 bases removed from V and 3 bases from J, the gap between germline ends came to 9 bases. The CDR3 sequence is 13 residues long. CDR3 DNA sequence: TGCAGTGCTAGGGGGCGGAGCTACAATGAGCAGTTCTTC. Its translation: CSARGRSYNEQFF.

A few counts support this clonotype. This rearrangement joins TRBV20-1 to TRBJ2-1, with TRBD2 identical over 10 bases. CDR3 length: 14 amino acids. Germline loops: CDR1 DFQATT, CDR2 SNEGSKA (reference sequence). Trimming at V came to 5 bases and at J to 6 bases, leaving 7 bases not matched to a gene. CDR3 sequence reads: CSASLAGALNEQFF. In nucleotides, the CDR3 is TGCAGTGCTTCTCTAGCGGGAGCCCTCAATGAGCAGTTCTTC.

The chain combines TRBV20-1 with TRBJ1-4, with a weak D call TRBD1 (5 bases). The germline V gene has CDR1 DFQATT and CDR2 SNEGSKA (reference sequence). The ends were cut back, 1 base at V and 0 bases at J, with 9 bases in the middle. CDR3 length: 15 residues. Here the CDR3 reads CSARAQGATNEKLFF. The DNA of the CDR3 is TGCAGTGCTAGAGCCCAGGGCGCAACTAATGAAAAACTGTTTTTT.

At least ten counts were recorded for this clonotype. The chain is built from TRBV20-1 and TRBJ2-3, with D perhaps TRBD2 (5 bases). This CDR3 is 12 amino acids long. Germline assignment: CDR1 DFQATT and CDR2 SNEGSKA (reference sequence). Between the trimmed V and J ends, which lost 7 bases and 0 bases, there was a span of 8 bases. CDR3 DNA: TGCAGTGGGGAGATTAGCACAGATACGCAGTATTTT. It specifies CSGEISTDTQYF.

The V call is TRBV20-1, the J call TRBJ2-2; D may be TRBD1 (6 bases). V lost 1 base, J lost 0 bases, and 9 bases lay in between. The length of the CDR3 is 15 residues. Looked up from germline, CDR1 is DFQATT and CDR2 is SNEGSKA (reference sequence). The CDR3 region is CSARGAGANTGELFF. CDR3 nucleotides: TGCAGTGCTAGAGGGGCAGGGGCGAACACCGGGGAGCTGTTTTTT.

This clonotype turned up a few times. The rearrangement links TRBV20-1 to TRBJ1-3, with D uncertain. Germline CDR1 is DFQATT and CDR2 is SNEGSKA (reference sequence). Trimming left V 1 base short and J 8 bases short, with 18 bases between. This CDR3 region has 15 residues. CDR3 sequence: CSARGMGLPGYTIYF. CDR3 DNA: TGCAGTGCTAGAGGGATGGGCCTGCCCGGGTACACCATATATTTT.

This clonotype appeared many times. The chain joins TRBV20-1 to TRBJ2-3, with 11 nucleotides matching TRBD2. V was clipped by 2 bases and J by 0 bases; unmatched bases: 7. Germline-derived CDR1 and CDR2 are DFQATT and SNEGSKA (reference sequence). This CDR3 has 17 residues. CDR3 sequence (DNA): TGCAGTGCTAGATCTAGCGGGGGGCGTGCTAGCACAGATACGCAGTATTTT. This encodes CSARSSGGRASTDTQYF.